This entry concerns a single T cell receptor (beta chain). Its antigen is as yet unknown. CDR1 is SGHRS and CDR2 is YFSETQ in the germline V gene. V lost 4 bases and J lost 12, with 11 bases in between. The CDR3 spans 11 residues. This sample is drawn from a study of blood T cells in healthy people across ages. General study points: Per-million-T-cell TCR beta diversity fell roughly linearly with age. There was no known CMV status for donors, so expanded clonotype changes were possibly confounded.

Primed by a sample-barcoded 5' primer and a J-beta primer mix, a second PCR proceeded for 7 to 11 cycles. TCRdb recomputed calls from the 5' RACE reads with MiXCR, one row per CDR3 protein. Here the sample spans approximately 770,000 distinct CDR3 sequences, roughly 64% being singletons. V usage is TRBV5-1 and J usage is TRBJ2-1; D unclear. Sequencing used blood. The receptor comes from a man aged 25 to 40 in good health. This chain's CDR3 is CASSMRDGQFF. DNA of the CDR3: TGCGCCAGCAGCATGCGTGATGGGCAGTTCTTC.